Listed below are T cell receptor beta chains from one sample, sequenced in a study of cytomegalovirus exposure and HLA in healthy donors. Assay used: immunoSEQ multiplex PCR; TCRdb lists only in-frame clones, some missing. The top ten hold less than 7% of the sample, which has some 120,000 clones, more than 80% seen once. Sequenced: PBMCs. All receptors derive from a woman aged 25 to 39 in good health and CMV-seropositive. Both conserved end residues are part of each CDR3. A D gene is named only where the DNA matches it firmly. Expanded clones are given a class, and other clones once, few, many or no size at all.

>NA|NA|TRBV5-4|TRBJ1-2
TGTGCCAGCAGCCTCCCGGCGGGGCTATACTATGGCTACACCTTC
CASSLPAGLYYGYTF
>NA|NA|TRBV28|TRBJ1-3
TGTGCCAGCAGTTCACCGAGGGGGGGGAACAGCGGAAACACCATATATTTT
CASSSPRGGNSGNTIYF
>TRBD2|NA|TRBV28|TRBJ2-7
TGTGCCAGCAGTTTAGAACTAGCGTTCTACGAGCAGTACTTC
CASSLELAFYEQYF
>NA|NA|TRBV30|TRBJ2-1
TGTGCCTGGAGTGTAGGAGGCCAGGATGTCCATGAGCAGTTCTTC
CAWSVGGQDVHEQFF
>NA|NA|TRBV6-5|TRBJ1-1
TGTGCCAGCAGTTACGTACAGGGACTGAACACTGAAGCTTTCTTT
CASSYVQGLNTEAFF
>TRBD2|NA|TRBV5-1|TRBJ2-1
TGCGCCAGCAGCCCCGGGACTAGCGGGGGGGCATGGGATGAGCAGTTCTTC
CASSPGTSGGAWDEQFF
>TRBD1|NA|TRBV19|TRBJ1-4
TGTGCCAGCAGGGGGCCAGCAACTAATGAAAAACTGTTTTTT
CASRGPATNEKLFF
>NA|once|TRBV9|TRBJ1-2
TGTGCCAGCAGCGCGACACATGGCTACACCTTC
CASSATHGYTF
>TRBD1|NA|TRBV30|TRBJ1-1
TGTGCCTGGACGGACAGGGTGTGGTATTTGGTCCCTCAAGCTTTCTTT
CAWTDRVWYLVPQAFF
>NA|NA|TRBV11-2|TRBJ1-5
TGTGCCAGCAGCCCTACGCTTAATCAGCCCCAGCATTTT
CASSPTLNQPQHF
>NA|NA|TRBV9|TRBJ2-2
TGTGCCAGCAGCCCGAGGGACACCGGGGAGCTGTTTTTT
CASSPRDTGELFF
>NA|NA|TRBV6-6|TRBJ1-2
TGTGCCAGCAGCGGGACACAGCAAGGTCCACACTATGGCTACACCTTC
CASSGTQQGPHYGYTF
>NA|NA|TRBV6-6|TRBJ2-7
TGTGCCAGCAATAACGCTAGGGAGCAGTACTTC
CASNNAREQYF
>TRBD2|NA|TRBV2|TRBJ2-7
TGTGCCAGCAGTGAGCCGGGGGGGGCCTCCTACGAGCAGTACTTC
CASSEPGGASYEQYF
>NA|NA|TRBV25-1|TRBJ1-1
TGTGCCAGCACGTGGGCGATGAACACTGAAGCTTTCTTT
CASTWAMNTEAFF
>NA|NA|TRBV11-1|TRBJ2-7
TGTGCCAGCAGCTTCCTTCAGGGGTTCCACGAGCAGTACTTC
CASSFLQGFHEQYF
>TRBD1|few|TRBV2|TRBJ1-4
TGTGCCAGCCGAACAGGGGCGAATGAAAAACTGTTTTTT
CASRTGANEKLFF
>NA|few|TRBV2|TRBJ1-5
TGTGCCAGCAGTGATTTCGGGAGCAATCAGCCCCAGCATTTT
CASSDFGSNQPQHF
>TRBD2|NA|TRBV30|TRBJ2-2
TGTGCCTGGAGGTACAGAGGGGAGGGATGGCAAATCGGGGAGCTGTTTTTT
CAWRYRGEGWQIGELFF
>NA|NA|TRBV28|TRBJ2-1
TGTGCCAGCGCGGGATACAATGAGCAGTTCTTC
CASAGYNEQFF
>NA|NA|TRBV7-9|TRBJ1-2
TGTGCCAGCAGCTTAGGGGGGCCTTTAAGGGGCTATGGCTACACCTTC
CASSLGGPLRGYGYTF
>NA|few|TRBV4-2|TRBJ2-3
TGTGCCAGCAGCCAAGCAGACGGGGGCACAGATACGCAGTATTTT
CASSQADGGTDTQYF
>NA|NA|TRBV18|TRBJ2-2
TGTGCCAGCTCACCACTCCAGGGGATGTACACCGGGGAGCTGTTTTTT
CASSPLQGMYTGELFF
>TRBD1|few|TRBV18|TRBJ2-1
TGTGCCAGCTCCCTGGGACAGGACAATGAGCAGTTCTTC
CASSLGQDNEQFF
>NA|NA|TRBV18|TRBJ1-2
TGTGCCAGCTCACCAATAGCGTCCGATGGCTACACCTTC
CASSPIASDGYTF
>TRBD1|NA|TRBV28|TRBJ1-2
TGTGCCAGCATTGGGGGGACAGACACTAACTATGGCTACACCTTC
CASIGGTDTNYGYTF
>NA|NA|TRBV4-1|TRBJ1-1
TGCGCCAGCAGCCAAGATCGGGGAAACACTGAAGCTTTCTTT
CASSQDRGNTEAFF
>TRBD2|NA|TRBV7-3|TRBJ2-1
TGTGCCAGCAGCTTAAAGGGTCGAACTAGCGGGGCGGATGAGCAGTTCTTC
CASSLKGRTSGADEQFF
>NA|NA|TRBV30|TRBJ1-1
TGTGCCTGGAGTGTCACGGCGGGGAGGAGGACAGCTTTCTTT
CAWSVTAGRRTAFF
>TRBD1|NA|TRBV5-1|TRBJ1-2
TGCGCCAGCAGCCCAGGGACAGGGGGGAACAATGGCTACACCTTC
CASSPGTGGNNGYTF
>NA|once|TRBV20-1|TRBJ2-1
TGCAGTGCCCTCAGTGGGGCAGAGCAGTTCTTC
CSALSGAEQFF
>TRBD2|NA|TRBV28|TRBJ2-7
TGTGCCAGCAGTTCACGAACGGGACTAGCGGGAGTAGAAGAGCAGTACTTC
CASSSRTGLAGVEEQYF
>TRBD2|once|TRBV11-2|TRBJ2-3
TGTGCCAGCAGCTTAGATCGGTTGCGGGGGGTCCTAAGATTCACAGATACGCAGTATTTT
CASSLDRLRGVLRFTDTQYF
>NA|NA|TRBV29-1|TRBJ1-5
TGCAGCGCGGGGGACGGCCTCTATAGCAATCAGCCCCAGCATTTT
CSAGDGLYSNQPQHF
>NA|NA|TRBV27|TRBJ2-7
TGTGCCAGCAGCTACTCCGGGACTCACATGTACTTC
CASSYSGTHMYF
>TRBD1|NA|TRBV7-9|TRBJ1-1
TGTGCCAGCAGCTCAGTCCCGGGACAGGGATCCCTGAACACTGAAGCTTTCTTT
CASSSVPGQGSLNTEAFF
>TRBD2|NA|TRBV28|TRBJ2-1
TGTGCCAGCAGTTTAGAGCGGGAGCCCTACAATGAGCAGTTCTTC
CASSLEREPYNEQFF
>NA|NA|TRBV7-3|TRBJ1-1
TGTGCCAGCAGCTTTGGACCTTTGGGACTAATGCAAGAAGCTTTCTTT
CASSFGPLGLMQEAFF
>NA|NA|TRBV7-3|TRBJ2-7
TGTGCCAGCAGCTTAACAACCGGGTACGAGCAGTACTTC
CASSLTTGYEQYF
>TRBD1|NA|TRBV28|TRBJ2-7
TGTGCCAGCAGTAGCTTAGACAGGGTATACGAGCAGTACTTC
CASSSLDRVYEQYF
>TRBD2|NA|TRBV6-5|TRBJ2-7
TGTGCCAGCAGATCCGGACTAGCAGCCGAGCAGTACTTC
CASRSGLAAEQYF
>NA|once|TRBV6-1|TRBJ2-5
TGTGCCAGCAGTGATACAGGGAGGGAGGAGACCCAGTACTTC
CASSDTGREETQYF
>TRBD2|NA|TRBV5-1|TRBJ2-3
TGCGCCAGCAGCTTATCCAGCGGGGGGCCTGATGTTTTCACAGATACGCAGTATTTT
CASSLSSGGPDVFTDTQYF
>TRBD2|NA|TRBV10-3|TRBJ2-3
TGTGCCATCAGTGAGTGGAGTAGCGGGGGCACAGATACGCAGTATTTT
CAISEWSSGGTDTQYF
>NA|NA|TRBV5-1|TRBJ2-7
TGCGCCAGCAGCTCGACCATGACGGGGACCTACGAGCAGTACTTC
CASSSTMTGTYEQYF